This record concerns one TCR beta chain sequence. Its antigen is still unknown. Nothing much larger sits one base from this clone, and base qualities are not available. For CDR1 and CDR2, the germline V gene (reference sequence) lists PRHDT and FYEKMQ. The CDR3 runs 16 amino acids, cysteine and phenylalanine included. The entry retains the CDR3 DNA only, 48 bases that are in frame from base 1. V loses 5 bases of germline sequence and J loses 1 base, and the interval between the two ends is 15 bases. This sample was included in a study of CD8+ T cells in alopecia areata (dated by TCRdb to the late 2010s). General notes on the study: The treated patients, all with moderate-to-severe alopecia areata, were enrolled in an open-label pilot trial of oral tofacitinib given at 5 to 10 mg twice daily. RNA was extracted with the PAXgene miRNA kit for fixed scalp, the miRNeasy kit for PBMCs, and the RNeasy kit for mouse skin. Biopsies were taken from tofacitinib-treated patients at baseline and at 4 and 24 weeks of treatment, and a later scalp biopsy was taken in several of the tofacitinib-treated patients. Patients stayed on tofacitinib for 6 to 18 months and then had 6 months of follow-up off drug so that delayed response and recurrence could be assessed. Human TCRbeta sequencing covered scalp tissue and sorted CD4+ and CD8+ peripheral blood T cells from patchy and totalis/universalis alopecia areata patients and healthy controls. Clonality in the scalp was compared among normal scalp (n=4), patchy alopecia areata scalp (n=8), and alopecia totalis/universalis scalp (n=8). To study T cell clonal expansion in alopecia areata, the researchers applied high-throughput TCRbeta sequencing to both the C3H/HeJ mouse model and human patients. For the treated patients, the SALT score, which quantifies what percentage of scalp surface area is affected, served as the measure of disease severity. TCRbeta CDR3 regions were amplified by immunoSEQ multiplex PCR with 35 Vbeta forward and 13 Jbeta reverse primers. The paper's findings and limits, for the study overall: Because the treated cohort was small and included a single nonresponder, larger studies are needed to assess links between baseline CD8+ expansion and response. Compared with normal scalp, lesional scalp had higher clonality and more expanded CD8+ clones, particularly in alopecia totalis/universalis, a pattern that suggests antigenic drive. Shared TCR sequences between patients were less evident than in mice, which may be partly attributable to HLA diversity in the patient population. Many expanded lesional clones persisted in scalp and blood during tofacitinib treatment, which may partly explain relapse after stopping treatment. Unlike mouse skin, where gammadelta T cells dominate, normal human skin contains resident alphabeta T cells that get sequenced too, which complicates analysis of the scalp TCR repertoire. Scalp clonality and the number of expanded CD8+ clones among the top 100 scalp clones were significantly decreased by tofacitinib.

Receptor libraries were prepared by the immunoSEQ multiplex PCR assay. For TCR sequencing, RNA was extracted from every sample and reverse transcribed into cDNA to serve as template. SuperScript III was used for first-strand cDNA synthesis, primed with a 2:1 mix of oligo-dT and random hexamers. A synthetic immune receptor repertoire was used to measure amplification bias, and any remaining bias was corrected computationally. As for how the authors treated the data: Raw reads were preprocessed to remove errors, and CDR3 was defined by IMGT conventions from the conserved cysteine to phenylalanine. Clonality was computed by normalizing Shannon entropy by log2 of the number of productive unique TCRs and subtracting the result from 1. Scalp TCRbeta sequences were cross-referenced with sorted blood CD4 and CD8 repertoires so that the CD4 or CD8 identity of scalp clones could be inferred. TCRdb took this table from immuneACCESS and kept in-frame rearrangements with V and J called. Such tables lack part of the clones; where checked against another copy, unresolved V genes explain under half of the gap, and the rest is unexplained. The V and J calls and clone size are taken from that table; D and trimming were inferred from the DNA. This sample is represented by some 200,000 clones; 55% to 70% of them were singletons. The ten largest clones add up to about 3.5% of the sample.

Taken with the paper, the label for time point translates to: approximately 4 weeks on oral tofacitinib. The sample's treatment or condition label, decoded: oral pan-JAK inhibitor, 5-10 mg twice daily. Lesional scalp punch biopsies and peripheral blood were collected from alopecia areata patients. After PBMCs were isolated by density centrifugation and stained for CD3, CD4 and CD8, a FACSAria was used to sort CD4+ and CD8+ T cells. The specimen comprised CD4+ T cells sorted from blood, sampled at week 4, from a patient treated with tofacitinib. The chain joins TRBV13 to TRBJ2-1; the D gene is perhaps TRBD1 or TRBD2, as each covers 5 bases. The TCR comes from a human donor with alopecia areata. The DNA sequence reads TGTGCCAGCAGCCCCCGGGGCTGGGGTTCCTACAATGAGCAGTTCTTC. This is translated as CASSPRGWGSYNEQFF.